Listed here is a single TCR beta chain. Antigen: not known. The data are from a study of regulatory T cells in long-lasting Graves disease. To make TCR beta libraries, researchers used iRepertoire HTBI primers and Arm-PCR of CDR3 regions. A single record per CDR3 protein comes from TCRdb applying MiXCR to the multiplex PCR reads. The sample records more than 300,000 distinct CDR3 sequences, less than 20% being singletons. The germline V gene has CDR1 MGHRA and CDR2 YSYEKL. The length of the CDR3 is 19 residues. V lost 4 bases and J lost 0, with 22 bases in between. Study-wide findings and caveats: Owing to a sample size that was small, accuracy may have been reduced.

Time point denoted: newly diagnosed GD, antithyroid drugs for less than 3 months. Extracted PBMC RNA gave rise to the TCR library. The genes are TRBV4-1 and TRBJ1-5; perhaps TRBD1 as D (5 bases). The TCR comes from a female donor with Graves disease. The sequences come from peripheral blood mononuclear cells (PBMCs), collected at new diagnosis, from a patient treated with antithyroid drugs. This CDR3 is CASSLDLEGARDSNQPQHF. The DNA for the CDR3 is TGCGCCAGCAGCCTCGACCTCGAAGGGGCTAGGGATAGCAATCAGCCCCAGCATTTT.